This T cell receptor (beta chain) is from a study of OX40 agonist ivuxolimab in advanced cancers. Overall study context: Having had anti-PD-1, anti-PD-L1 or anti-CTLA-4 therapy before was allowed, and about 40% had some.

This clone was counted only a few times. Its antigen is undetermined. Trimming took 3 bases from V and 2 from J; bases not matched to a gene: 2. Germline V lookup: CDR1 SSHAT, CDR2 FNYEAQ (reference sequence). This CDR3 has 16 residues. Study conclusions and caveats: CD8+ T cells were the subset that, on average, had more expanded clones than CD4+.

Repertoires were generated with immunoSEQ multiplex PCR, while TCRdb's copy carries only in-frame clones and drops some. The sample lists about 80,000 clones; 65% to 90% were seen once. V usage is TRBV7-7 and J usage is TRBJ2-2, with TRBD2 matching over 11 bases. Sequenced material: CD4+ or CD8+ T cells sorted from blood, taken in a trial of the OX40 agonist ivuxolimab. The clonotype originates from an adult with an advanced solid tumor such as melanoma, head and neck, liver or kidney cancer. For the CDR3, the DNA is TGTGCCAGCAGCTTGACTAGCGGGATAAACACCGGGGAGCTGTTTTTT. Translated, it gives CASSLTSGINTGELFF.